Below are 24 T cell receptor beta chains sequenced from a single sample in a study of OX40 agonist ivuxolimab in advanced cancers. Sequenced by immunoSEQ multiplex PCR; TCRdb stores in-frame clones only, minus some. This table has 45,000 to 65,000 clones, over 75% appearing once. This material consisted of CD4+ or CD8+ T cells sorted from blood, taken in a trial of the OX40 agonist ivuxolimab. The source of these receptors is an adult with an advanced solid tumor such as melanoma, head and neck, liver or kidney cancer.

This clone was picked up one time. The genes are TRBV27 and TRBJ1-2; D unresolved. Germline lookup yields CDR1 MNHEY and CDR2 SMNVEV (reference sequence). CDR3 length equals 13 residues. Trimming shortened V by 6 bases and J by 1 base, and 9 bases separated the two germline ends. DNA of the CDR3: TGTGCCAGCAGAGAGGGTTATAACTATGGCTACACCTTC. This translates into CASREGYNYGYTF.

V gene TRBV5-4 combines with J gene TRBJ1-6; TRBD1 matches 7 bases. The germline CDR1 and CDR2 sequences are SGHNT and YYREEE (reference sequence). Losses at the gene ends were 2 bases for V and 11 bases for J; bases not matched to a gene: 10. The CDR3 runs 15 residues. CDR3 in amino acids: CASSFNRDSQTPLHF. The CDR3 nucleotides read TGTGCCAGCAGCTTCAACCGGGACAGTCAGACACCCCTCCACTTT.

The chain links TRBV5-4 to TRBJ2-5; 13 bases line up with TRBD2. This CDR3 is 17 amino acids long. Trimming cost V 4 bases and J 0 bases; bases outside gene matches: 6. Germline CDR1 SGHNT, CDR2 YYREEE (reference sequence). CDR3 sequence (DNA): TGTGCCAGCAGCACTGGACTAGCGGGGGCCGACCAAGAGACCCAGTACTTC. It yields the protein CASSTGLAGADQETQYF. The variable domain in full, completed from reference TRBV5-4 and TRBJ2-5, reads ETGVTQSPTHLIKTRGQQVTLRCSSQSGHNTVSWYQQALGQGPQFIFQYYREEENGRGNFPPRFSGLQFPNYSSELNVNALELDDSALYLCASSTGLAGADQETQYFGPGTRLLVL.

The J gene is TRBJ2-3, the V gene TRBV10-3; D possibly corresponds to TRBD2 (6 bases). Between the trimmed V and J ends, which lost 2 bases and 0 bases, there was a span of 15 bases. CDR3 size: 17 residues. Germline values: CDR1 ENHRY, CDR2 SYGVKD. Here the CDR3 reads CAISEGVSGRSTDTQYF. CDR3 coding DNA: TGTGCCATCAGTGAGGGAGTATCCGGGAGAAGCACAGATACGCAGTATTTT.

The chain carries TRBV10-3 and TRBJ2-2; perhaps TRBD1 as D (5 bases). Germline CDR1 and CDR2: ENHRY and SYGVKD. V lost 4 bases and J 7 bases, leaving 16 bases between the germline ends. The CDR3 sequence is 15 residues long. CDR3 loop: CAISVSRGFGGELFF. As DNA, the CDR3 is TGTGCCATCAGTGTATCTAGGGGCTTTGGCGGGGAGCTGTTTTTT.

V gene TRBV7-7 combines with J gene TRBJ2-2; TRBD2 might be the D (5 bases). The CDR3 is made up of 14 amino acids. CDR1 SSHAT and CDR2 FNYEAQ come from the germline V gene (reference sequence). V was trimmed by 3 bases and J by 1 base, leaving 6 bases between them. CDR3 region: CASSLGENTGELFF. The CDR3 DNA reads TGTGCCAGCAGCTTGGGAGAGAACACCGGGGAGCTGTTTTTT.

The chain links TRBV7-3 to TRBJ2-5, with D possibly matching TRBD1 (6 bases). Trimming shortened V by 1 base and J by 3 bases, and 9 bases separated the two germline ends. CDR1 SGHTA and CDR2 FQGTGA come from the germline V gene. The CDR3 sequence is 14 residues long. The CDR3 here is CASSLIAGEETQYF. The DNA of the CDR3 is TGTGCCAGCAGCTTAATAGCAGGGGAAGAGACCCAGTACTTC.

The V gene is TRBV7-3, the J gene TRBJ2-1, with TRBD2 identical over 9 bases. Germline V CDR1 and CDR2: SGHTA, FQGTGA. V shed 4 bases, J shed 6 bases, and the junction held 7 bases outside the gene matches. The CDR3 contains 15 residues. This CDR3 is CASSSSGGTFNEQFF. The CDR3 DNA is TGTGCCAGCAGCTCCAGCGGGGGGACGTTCAATGAGCAGTTCTTC.

The chain is built from TRBV5-1 and TRBJ2-7; D perhaps matches TRBD1 (6 bases). CDR3 size: 14 residues. Trimming took 3 bases from V and 7 from J, leaving 17 bases between them. Germline values: CDR1 SGHRS, CDR2 YFSETQ. Written as DNA, the CDR3 is TGCGCCAGCAGCTCCAGGACAGATCAGGGAGAGCAGTACTTC. This codes for CASSSRTDQGEQYF.

The chain joins TRBV28 to TRBJ2-7, with D perhaps matching TRBD1 or TRBD2 (5 bases each). Trimming removed 4 bases at V and 6 bases at J, with 25 bases between. The CDR3 extends over 17 amino acids. Germline CDR1 and CDR2: MDHEN and SYDVKM. The CDR3 DNA sequence: TGTGCCAGCAGTTCCAACGCCCTGGGGGTGGTGGGGAGCGAGCAGTACTTC. Translated: CASSSNALGVVGSEQYF.

The V gene is TRBV7-2, the J gene TRBJ2-3, with D tentatively TRBD1 or TRBD2 (5 bases each). This CDR3 has 17 residues. The germline V and J ends were trimmed by 5 bases and 0 bases, with 18 bases remaining between them. CDR1 and CDR2 from the germline V gene are SGHTA and FQGNSA. The CDR3 DNA is TGTGCCAGCAGCCAAGAAAATAGGGGACCTAGCACAGATACGCAGTATTTT. Translating it yields CASSQENRGPSTDTQYF.

V is TRBV14 and J is TRBJ1-1; 7 nucleotides match TRBD1. V was clipped by 4 bases and J by 4 bases; unmatched bases: 0. CDR3 length equals 12 residues. The V gene's germline CDR1 is SGHDN and CDR2 FVKESK. The CDR3 protein is CASSPGGTEAFF. In nucleotides, the CDR3 is TGTGCCAGCAGCCCAGGGGGCACTGAAGCTTTCTTT.

The V gene is TRBV5-6, the J gene TRBJ2-3; 11 bases are shared with TRBD2. V lost 4 bases to trimming and J lost 1 base; unmatched junction nucleotides: 2. The CDR3 length is 15 residues. In germline, CDR1 is SGHDT, CDR2 YYEEEE. In DNA, the CDR3 is TGTGCCAGCAGCGCACTAGCGGGGGGCACAGATACGCAGTATTTT. Protein sequence: CASSALAGGTDTQYF.

Comments on this clone: One junction end does not reproduce the germline sequence, and a read error may be involved. Other nucleotide sequences from this sample produce the same CDR3. Here the CDR3 reads CASIRDRNYGYTF. The CDR3 nucleotides read TGCGCCAGCATTCGAGACAGGAACTATGGCTACACCTTC. The rearrangement joins TRBV2 to TRBJ1-2, with TRBD1 as a possible D gene (6 bases). The CDR3 spans 13 residues. Germline values: CDR1 SNHLY, CDR2 FYNNEI.

The chain carries TRBV5-4 and TRBJ2-5; D perhaps matches TRBD2 (6 bases). The germline V gene encodes CDR1 SGHNT and CDR2 YYREEE (reference sequence). Between the trimmed V and J ends, which lost 5 bases and 4 bases, there was a span of 9 bases. There are 12 residues in the CDR3. In DNA form, the CDR3 reads TGTGCCAGCAGTTGGGACTCAGAGACCCAGTACTTC. As protein: CASSWDSETQYF. The full variable domain, in which reference TRBV5-4 and TRBJ2-5 provide the parts outside the CDR3, is ETGVTQSPTHLIKTRGQQVTLRCSSQSGHNTVSWYQQALGQGPQFIFQYYREEENGRGNFPPRFSGLQFPNYSSELNVNALELDDSALYLCASSWDSETQYFGPGTRLLVL.

The rearrangement joins TRBV5-4 to TRBJ2-7, with a tentative D call TRBD2 (7 bases). CDR1 is SGHNT and CDR2 is YYREEE in the germline V gene (reference sequence). The ends were cut back, 2 bases at V and 9 bases at J, with 18 bases in the middle. The CDR3 is made up of 14 amino acids. The CDR3 reads CASSLGRRGPRQYF. The DNA of the CDR3 is TGTGCCAGCAGCTTAGGGAGGCGGGGGCCAAGGCAGTACTTC.

For the CDR3, the DNA is TGTGCCAGCAGCTTAGGACGGGCTTCCTACGAGCAGTACTTC. Protein: CASSLGRASYEQYF. The rearrangement links TRBV11-3 to TRBJ2-7, with D unresolved. V was clipped by 1 base and J by 1 base, with 8 bases between them. Germline CDR1 and CDR2: SGHNT and YENEEA. The CDR3 sequence is 14 residues long. Full variable domain (remainder filled in from reference TRBV11-3 and TRBJ2-7): EAGVVQSPRYKIIEKKQPVAFWCNPISGHNTLYWYLQNLGQGPELLIRYENEEAVDDSQLPKDRFSAERLKGVDSTLKIQPAELGDSAVYLCASSLGRASYEQYFGPGTRLTVT.

This chain connects TRBV19 to TRBJ2-3; TRBD2 matches 10 bases. The CDR3 consists of 14 residues. CDR1 is LNHDA and CDR2 is SQIVND in the germline V gene (reference sequence). V gave up 10 bases and J gave up 3 bases; unmatched junction bases: 7. This CDR3 reads CATNPSGGTDTQYF. The CDR3 nucleotides are TGTGCCACTAATCCTAGCGGGGGAACAGATACGCAGTATTTT.

This clone was found once. This chain links TRBV19 with TRBJ1-6; TRBD1 is a possible D gene (5 bases). Trimming removed 6 bases at V and 8 bases at J, with 11 bases between. The germline CDR1 and CDR2 sequences are LNHDA and SQIVND (reference sequence). The CDR3 is 13 amino acids. The CDR3 DNA sequence: TGTGCCAGTAGATCTGGGGGTGATTCACCCCTCCACTTT. This sequence encodes CASRSGGDSPLHF.

The CDR3 protein is CASSASHTSAKNIQYF. As DNA, the CDR3 is TGTGCCAGCAGCGCATCCCATACGTCGGCGAAAAACATTCAGTACTTC. This chain links TRBV7-2 with TRBJ2-4; no firm D call. Germline V gene lookup returns CDR1 SGHTA and CDR2 FQGNSA. This CDR3 has 16 residues. Trimming pared 5 bases from V and 4 bases from J, leaving 18 bases between.

This chain connects TRBV5-6 to TRBJ2-7, with D possibly matching TRBD1 (5 bases). Germline CDR1 and CDR2: SGHDT and YYEEEE. The CDR3 spans 14 residues. With 1 base removed from V and 4 bases from J, the gap between germline ends came to 12 bases. Here the CDR3 reads CASSLQGVRYEQYF. DNA of the CDR3: TGTGCCAGCAGCTTGCAGGGCGTGCGTTACGAGCAGTACTTC.

The chain is built from TRBV5-4 and TRBJ1-6; perhaps TRBD1 as D (5 bases). The CDR3 runs 16 residues. CDR1 is SGHNT, CDR2 YYREEE, per germline (reference sequence). Trimming left V 3 bases short and J 7 bases short, with 17 bases between. DNA for the CDR3: TGTGCCAGCAGCTCTTCGCCTCAGGGCCGGAATTCACCCCTCCACTTT. This encodes CASSSSPQGRNSPLHF.

The chain is built from TRBV7-6 and TRBJ2-5; D may be TRBD1 or TRBD2 (5 bases each). CDR1 is SGHVS and CDR2 is FNYEAQ in the germline V gene. This CDR3 is 13 amino acids long. V was shortened by 5 bases and J by 5 bases, with 12 bases between the two germline ends. The CDR3 DNA reads as TGTGCCAGCAGCGGACCGGGGCGGGAGACCCAGTACTTC. Residues: CASSGPGRETQYF.

This clone has at least ten counts. The CDR3 sequence is CASSQVPGQLNSPLHF. As DNA, the CDR3 is TGTGCCAGCAGCCAAGTTCCGGGACAACTAAATTCACCCCTCCACTTT. The V call is TRBV4-2, the J call TRBJ1-6; perhaps TRBD1 as D (6 bases). This CDR3 is built from 16 residues. Germline V lookup: CDR1 LGHNA, CDR2 YNFKEQ. Trimming cost V 1 base and J 7 bases, with 14 bases left between them.